This TCR beta chain was captured by sequencing in a study of T cell responses to AZD1222 COVID-19 vaccine. Per germline, CDR1 SGHVS and CDR2 FQNEAQ. V lost 1 base to trimming and J lost 2 bases; unmatched junction nucleotides: 3. CDR3 length equals 15 residues. Measured with immunoSEQ multiplex PCR; TCRdb has only the in-frame clones, and not every one. This sample has about 140,000 clones, with 91% found just once. General study findings and limits: There were mostly white British donors and more females than males, and clonal diversity was possibly underestimated. Recipients of AZD1222 seropositive at baseline numbered only 5 to 7. Breadth and depth of Spike-specific TCRs rose after two AZD1222 doses.

As for this clone: As yet, its antigen is unknown.

This material consisted of peripheral blood, taken on day 0 of AZD1222 vaccination. This clonotype was sampled from an adult in good health. The J gene is TRBJ2-3, the V gene TRBV7-8, with 7 bases matching TRBD2. The CDR3 sequence: CASSLEAGYTDTQYF. CDR3 sequence (DNA): TGTGCCAGCAGCTTAGAAGCGGGGTACACAGATACGCAGTATTTT.